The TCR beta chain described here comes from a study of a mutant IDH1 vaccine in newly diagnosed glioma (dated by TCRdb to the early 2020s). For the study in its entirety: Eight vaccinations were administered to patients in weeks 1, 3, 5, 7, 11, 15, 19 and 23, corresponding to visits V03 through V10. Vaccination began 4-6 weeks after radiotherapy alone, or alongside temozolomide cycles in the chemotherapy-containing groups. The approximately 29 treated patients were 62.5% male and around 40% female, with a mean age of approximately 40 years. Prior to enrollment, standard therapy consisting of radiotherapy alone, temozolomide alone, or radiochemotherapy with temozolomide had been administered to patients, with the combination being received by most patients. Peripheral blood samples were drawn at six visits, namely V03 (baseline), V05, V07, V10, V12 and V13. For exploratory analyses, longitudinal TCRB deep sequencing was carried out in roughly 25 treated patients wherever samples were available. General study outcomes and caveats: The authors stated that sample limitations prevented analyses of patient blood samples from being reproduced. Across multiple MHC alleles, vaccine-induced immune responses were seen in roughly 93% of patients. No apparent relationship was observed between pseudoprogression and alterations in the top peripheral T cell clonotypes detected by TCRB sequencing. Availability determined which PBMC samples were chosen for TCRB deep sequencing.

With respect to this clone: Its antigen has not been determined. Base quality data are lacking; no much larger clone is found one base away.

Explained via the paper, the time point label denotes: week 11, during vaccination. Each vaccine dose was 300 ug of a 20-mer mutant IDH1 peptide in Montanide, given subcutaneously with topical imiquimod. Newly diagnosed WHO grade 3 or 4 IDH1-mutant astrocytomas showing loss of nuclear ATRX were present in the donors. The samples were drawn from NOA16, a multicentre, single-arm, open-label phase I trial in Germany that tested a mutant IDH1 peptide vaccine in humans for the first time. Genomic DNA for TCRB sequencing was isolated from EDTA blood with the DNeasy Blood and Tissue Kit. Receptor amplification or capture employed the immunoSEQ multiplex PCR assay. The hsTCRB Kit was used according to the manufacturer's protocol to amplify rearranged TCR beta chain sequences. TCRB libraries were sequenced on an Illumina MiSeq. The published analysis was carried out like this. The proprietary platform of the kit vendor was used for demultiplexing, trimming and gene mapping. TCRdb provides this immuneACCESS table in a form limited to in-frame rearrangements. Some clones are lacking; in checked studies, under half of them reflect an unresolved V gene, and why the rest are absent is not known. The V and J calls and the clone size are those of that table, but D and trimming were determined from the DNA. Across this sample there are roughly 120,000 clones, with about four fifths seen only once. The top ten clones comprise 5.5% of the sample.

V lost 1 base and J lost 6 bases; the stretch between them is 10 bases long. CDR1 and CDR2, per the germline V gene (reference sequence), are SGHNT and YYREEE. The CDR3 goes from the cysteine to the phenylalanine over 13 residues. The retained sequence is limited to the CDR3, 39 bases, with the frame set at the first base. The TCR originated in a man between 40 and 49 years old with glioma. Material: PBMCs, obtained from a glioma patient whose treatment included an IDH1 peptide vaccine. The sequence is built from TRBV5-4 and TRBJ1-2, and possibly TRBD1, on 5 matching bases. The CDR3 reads CASSLSGEHGYTF. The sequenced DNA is TGTGCCAGCAGCTTGTCGGGGGAGCATGGCTACACCTTC.